Listed below are T cell receptor beta chains from one sample, sequenced in a study of blood T cell repertoires in COVID-19. Produced via immunoSEQ multiplex PCR; TCRdb's table is partial and in-frame only. This table holds fewer than 250,000 clones, almost 85% found once. Sample: peripheral blood. The receptors stem from a man in his fifties or sixties with acute or convalescent COVID-19. CDR3s include the opening cysteine and the closing phenylalanine or tryptophan.

TRBV11-3	14	CASSFSPRAYEQYF
TRBV10-3	15	CAISVGDSLNYGYTF
TRBV5-1	15	CASSFLRDRTHEQYF
TRBV7-6	15	CASSLGRGFDYEQYF
TRBV10-3	15	CATKGLQATNEKLFF
TRBV5-1	14	CASSPGLAGSKQFF
TRBV27	16	CASSLNRGVSGNTIYF
TRBV6-5	11	CASSYRAEAFF
TRBV27	19	CASSHTGTGGTRAKNIQYF
TRBV28	15	CATTRLPSSYNEQFF